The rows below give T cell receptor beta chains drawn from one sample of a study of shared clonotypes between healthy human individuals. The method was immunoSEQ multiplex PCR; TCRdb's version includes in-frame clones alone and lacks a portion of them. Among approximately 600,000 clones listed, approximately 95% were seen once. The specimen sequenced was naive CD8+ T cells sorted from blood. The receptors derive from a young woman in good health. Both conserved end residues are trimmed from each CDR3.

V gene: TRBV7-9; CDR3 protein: ASTAGARTEAF
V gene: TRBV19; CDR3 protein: ASSSSTGSTQPQH
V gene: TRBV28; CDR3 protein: ASALGLYNEQF
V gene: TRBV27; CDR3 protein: ASSLQGMTEAF
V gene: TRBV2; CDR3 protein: AERQGKNTEAF
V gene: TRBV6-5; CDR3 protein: ASSSDRVGYNEQF
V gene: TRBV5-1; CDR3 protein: ASSLAWAGSYTDTQY
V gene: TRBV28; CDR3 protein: ASSLGDRGF
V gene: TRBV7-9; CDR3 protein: ASSPTSGYEQY
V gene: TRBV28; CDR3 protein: ASSFEGQETQY
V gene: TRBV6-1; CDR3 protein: ATKLGGESYEQY
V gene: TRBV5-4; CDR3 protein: ASSRDRGPTEAF
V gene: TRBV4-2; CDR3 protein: ASSQDEGQGLYGYT
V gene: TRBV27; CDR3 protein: ASSSHLAGEVGEQF
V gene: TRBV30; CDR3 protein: AWSSGRGFYEQY
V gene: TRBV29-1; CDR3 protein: SVAPGLIPGELF
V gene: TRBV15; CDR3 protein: ATSRDTPYTEAF
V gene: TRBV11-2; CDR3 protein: ASSLSPSGYEQY
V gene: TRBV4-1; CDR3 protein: ASSQEPSGSEISYNEQF
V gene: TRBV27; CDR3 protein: ASSFSSGERFGELF
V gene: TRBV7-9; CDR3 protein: ASDLVGEQF
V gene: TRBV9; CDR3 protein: ASSVVGLTDTQY
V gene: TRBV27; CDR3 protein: ASSPSGGEMNTEAF
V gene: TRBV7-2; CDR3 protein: ASSFHLKSGANVLT
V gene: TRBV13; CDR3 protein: ASSSSTSEAF
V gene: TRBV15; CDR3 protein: ATSSRTSGAYEQY
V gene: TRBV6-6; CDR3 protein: ASSLGQNTEAF
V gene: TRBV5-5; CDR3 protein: ASTLYNEQF
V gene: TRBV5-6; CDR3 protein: ASSLTSRLYNEQF
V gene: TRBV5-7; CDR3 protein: ASSLVRGNTEAF
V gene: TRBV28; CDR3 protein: ASSLSGARGSNQPQH
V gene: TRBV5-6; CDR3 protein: ASSGWQENNEKLF
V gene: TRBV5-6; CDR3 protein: ASSYDPEETQY
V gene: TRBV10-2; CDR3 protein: ASSDRTGVNQPQH
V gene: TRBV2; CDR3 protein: ASNRLAGGWETQY
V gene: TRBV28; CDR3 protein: ASSFGPGANVLT
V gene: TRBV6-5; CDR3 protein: ASSVGNEQY
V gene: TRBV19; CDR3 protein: ASSIRDRGQPQH
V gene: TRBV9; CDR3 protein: ASGAGENYEQY
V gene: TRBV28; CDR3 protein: ASSLGRTYEQY
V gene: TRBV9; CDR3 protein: ASSGDRDGRGELF
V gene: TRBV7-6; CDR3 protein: ASSLPASTGGSETQY
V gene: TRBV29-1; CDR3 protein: SVGPSGSTDTQY
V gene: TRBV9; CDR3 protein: ASSLGGTGELF
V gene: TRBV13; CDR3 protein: ASSQTTRSYEQY
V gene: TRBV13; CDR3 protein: ASRQSHEAF
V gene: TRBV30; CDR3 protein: ACWGLDVGELF
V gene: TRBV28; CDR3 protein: ASRPGDVYNEQF
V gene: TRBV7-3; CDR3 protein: ASSLSGGSSYEQY
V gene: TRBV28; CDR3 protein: ASSFHGGNTEAF
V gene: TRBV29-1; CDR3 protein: SVAAGGGYEQY
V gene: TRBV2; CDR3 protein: ASRKDRSFYEQY
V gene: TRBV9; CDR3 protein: ASSPQVSGQPQH
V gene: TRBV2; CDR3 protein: ASRARYLGQGAYEQY
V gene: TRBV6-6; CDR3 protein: ASSYPGGGNEQF